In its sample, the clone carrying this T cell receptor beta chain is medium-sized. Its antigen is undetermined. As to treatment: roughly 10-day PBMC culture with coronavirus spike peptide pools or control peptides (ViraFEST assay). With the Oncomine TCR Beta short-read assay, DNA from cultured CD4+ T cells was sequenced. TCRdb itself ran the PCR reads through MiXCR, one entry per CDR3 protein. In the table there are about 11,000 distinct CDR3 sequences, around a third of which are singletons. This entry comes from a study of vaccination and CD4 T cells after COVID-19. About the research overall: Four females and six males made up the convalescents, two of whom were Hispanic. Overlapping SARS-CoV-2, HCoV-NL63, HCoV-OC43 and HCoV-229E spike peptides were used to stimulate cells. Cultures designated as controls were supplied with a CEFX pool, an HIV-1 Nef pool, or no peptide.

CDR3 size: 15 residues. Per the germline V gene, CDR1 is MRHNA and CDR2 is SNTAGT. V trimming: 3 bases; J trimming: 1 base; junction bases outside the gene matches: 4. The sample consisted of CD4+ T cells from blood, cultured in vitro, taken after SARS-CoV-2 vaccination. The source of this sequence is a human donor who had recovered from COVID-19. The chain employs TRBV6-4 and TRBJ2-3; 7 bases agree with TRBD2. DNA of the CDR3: TGTGCCAGCAGTGAAGGCGGGAGCGGCACAGATACGCAGTATTTT. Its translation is CASSEGGSGTDTQYF.